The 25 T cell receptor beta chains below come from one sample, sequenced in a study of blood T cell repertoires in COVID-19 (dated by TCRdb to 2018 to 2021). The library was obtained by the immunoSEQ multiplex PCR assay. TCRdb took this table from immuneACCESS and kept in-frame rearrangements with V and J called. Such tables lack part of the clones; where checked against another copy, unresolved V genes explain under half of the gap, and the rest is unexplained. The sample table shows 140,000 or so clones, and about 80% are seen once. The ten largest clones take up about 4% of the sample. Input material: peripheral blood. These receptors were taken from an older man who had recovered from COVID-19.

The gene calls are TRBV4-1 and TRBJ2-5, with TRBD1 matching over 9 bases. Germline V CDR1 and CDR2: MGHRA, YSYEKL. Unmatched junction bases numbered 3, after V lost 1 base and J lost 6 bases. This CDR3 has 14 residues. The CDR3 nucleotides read TGCGCCAGCAGCCAAGTGGGGACAGGGAAGACCCAGTACTTC. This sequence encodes CASSQVGTGKTQYF.

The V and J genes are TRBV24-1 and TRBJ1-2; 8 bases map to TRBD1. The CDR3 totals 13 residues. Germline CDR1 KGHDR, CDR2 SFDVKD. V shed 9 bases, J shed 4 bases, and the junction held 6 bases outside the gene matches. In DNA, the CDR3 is TGTGCCACCTCGGACAGGGATTTCTATGGCTACACCTTC. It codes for CATSDRDFYGYTF.

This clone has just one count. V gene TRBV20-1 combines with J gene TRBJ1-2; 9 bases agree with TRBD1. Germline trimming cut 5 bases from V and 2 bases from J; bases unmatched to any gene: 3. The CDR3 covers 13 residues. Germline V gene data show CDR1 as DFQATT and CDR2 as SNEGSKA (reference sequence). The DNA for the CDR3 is TGCAGTGCTCGTGGACAGGGGAACTATGGCTACACCTTC. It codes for CSARGQGNYGYTF.

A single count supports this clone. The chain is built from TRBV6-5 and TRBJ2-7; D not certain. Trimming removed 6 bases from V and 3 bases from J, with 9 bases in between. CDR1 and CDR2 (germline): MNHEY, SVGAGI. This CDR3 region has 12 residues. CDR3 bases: TGTGCCAGCAGAGTACAGATCTACGAGCAGTACTTC. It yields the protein CASRVQIYEQYF.

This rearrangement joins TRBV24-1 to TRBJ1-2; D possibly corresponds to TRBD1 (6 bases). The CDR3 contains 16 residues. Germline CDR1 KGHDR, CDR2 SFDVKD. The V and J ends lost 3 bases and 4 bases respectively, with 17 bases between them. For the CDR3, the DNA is TGTGCCACCAGTGATACTAAGGCCCGGGACATCTATGGCTACACCTTC. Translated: CATSDTKARDIYGYTF.

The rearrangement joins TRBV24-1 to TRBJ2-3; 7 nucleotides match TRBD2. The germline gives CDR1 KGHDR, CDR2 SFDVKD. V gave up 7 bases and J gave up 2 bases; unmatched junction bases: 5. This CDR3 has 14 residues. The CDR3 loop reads CATRSGTNTDTQYF. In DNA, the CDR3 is TGTGCCACCAGATCCGGGACTAACACAGATACGCAGTATTTT.

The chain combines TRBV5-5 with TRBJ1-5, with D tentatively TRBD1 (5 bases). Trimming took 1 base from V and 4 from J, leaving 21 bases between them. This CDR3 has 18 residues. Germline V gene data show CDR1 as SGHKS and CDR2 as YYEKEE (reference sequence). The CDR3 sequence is CASSLTLGVANGNQPQHF. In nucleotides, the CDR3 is TGTGCCAGCAGCTTGACCTTAGGGGTCGCGAATGGGAATCAGCCCCAGCATTTT.

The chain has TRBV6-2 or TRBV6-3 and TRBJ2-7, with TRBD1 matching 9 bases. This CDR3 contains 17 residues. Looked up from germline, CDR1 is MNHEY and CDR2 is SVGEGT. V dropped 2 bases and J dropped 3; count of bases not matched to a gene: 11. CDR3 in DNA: TGTGCCAGCAGTTACCCCCTCGGACAGGGGATCTACTACGAGCAGTACTTC. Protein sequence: CASSYPLGQGIYYEQYF.

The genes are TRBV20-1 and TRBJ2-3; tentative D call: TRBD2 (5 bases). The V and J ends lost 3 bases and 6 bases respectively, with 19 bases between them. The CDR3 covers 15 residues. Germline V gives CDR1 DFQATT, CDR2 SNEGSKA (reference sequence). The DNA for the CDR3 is TGCAGTGCTAGTCGTGACGGGATGTTGAGCGATACGCAGTATTTT. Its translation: CSASRDGMLSDTQYF.

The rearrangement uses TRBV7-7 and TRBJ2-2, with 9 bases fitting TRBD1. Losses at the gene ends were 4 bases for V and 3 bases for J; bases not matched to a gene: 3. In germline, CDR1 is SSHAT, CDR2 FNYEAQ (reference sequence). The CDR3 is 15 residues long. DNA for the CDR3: TGTGCCAGCAGCTCGGGACAGGGTTACACCGGGGAGCTGTTTTTT. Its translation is CASSSGQGYTGELFF.

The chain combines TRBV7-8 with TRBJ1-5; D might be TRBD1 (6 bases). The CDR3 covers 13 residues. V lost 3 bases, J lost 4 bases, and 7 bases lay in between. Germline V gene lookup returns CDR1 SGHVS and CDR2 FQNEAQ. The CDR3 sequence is CASSFQGNQPQHF. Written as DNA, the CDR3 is TGTGCCAGCAGCTTCCAGGGGAATCAGCCCCAGCATTTT.

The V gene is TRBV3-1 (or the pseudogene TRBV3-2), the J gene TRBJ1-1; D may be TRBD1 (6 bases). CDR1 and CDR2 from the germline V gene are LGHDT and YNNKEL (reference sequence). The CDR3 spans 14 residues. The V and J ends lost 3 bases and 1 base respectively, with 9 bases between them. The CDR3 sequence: CASSHGGANTEAFF. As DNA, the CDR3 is TGTGCCAGCAGCCATGGGGGCGCGAACACTGAAGCTTTCTTT.

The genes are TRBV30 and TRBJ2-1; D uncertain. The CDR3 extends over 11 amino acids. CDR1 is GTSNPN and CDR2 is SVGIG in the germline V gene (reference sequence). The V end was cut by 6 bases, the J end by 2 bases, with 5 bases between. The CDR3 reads CACEAYNEQFF. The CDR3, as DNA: TGTGCCTGTGAGGCCTACAATGAGCAGTTCTTC.

In nucleotides, the CDR3 is TGTGCCAGCAGTGAAGACGGTTCTGGAAACACCATATATTTT. Translating it yields CASSEDGSGNTIYF. The gene calls are TRBV2 and TRBJ1-3; D is uncertain. The V end was cut by 1 base, the J end by 1 base, with 5 bases between. CDR1 and CDR2 (germline): SNHLY, FYNNEI. CDR3 length: 14 residues.

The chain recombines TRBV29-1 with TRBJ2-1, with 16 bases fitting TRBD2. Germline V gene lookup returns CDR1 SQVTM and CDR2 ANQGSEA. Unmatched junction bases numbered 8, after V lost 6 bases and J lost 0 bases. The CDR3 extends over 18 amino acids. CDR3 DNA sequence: TGCAGCGTACGGGGACTAGCGGGAGGGACGAGCTCCTACAATGAGCAGTTCTTC. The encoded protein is CSVRGLAGGTSSYNEQFF.

In DNA form, the CDR3 reads TGTGCCTGGAGTGTATCGTACTTTCAGCCGACAGGGGGAATCAGTTACGGAGGCGAGCAGTACTTC. Residues: CAWSVSYFQPTGGISYGGEQYF. This rearrangement joins TRBV30 to TRBJ2-7, with TRBD1 matching 9 bases. CDR3 length equals 22 residues. The V segment lost 0 bases and the J segment 6 bases; nucleotides outside the gene matches: 30. Germline V gives CDR1 GTSNPN, CDR2 SVGIG (reference sequence).

CDR3 sequence reads: CASGEQGYGYTF. The CDR3 coding sequence is TGTGCCAGCGGGGAGCAGGGGTATGGCTACACCTTC. The chain uses TRBV2 and TRBJ1-2; D might be TRBD1 (6 bases). Germline CDR1 reads SNHLY; CDR2 reads FYNNEI. V was clipped by 8 bases and J by 5 bases, with 12 bases between them. The CDR3 has 12 residues.

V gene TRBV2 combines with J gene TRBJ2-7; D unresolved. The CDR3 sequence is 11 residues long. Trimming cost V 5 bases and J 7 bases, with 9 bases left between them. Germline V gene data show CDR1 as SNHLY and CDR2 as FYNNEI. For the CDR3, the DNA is TGTGCCAGCAGTCCGCTACAGGAGCAGTACTTC. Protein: CASSPLQEQYF.

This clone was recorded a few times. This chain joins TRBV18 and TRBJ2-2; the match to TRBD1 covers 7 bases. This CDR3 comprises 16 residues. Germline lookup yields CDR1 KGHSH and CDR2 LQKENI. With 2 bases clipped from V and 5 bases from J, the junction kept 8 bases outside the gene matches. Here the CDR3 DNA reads TGTGCCAGCTCACCATTTAAGACAGGGATTACCGGGGAGCTGTTTTTT. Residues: CASSPFKTGITGELFF.

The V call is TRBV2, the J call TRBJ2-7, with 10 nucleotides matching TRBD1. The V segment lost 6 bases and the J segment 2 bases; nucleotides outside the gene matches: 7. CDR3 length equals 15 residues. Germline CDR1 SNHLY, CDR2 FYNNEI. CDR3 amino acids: CASRGGQGYTYEQYF. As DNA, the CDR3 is TGTGCCAGCAGGGGGGGACAGGGGTACACCTACGAGCAGTACTTC.

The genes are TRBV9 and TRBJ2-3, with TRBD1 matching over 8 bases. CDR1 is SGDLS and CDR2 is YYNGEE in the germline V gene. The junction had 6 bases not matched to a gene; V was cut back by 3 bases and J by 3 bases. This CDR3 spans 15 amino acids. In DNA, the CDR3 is TGTGCCAGCAGCGCCCCGGACAGGGAAACAGATACGCAGTATTTT. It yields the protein CASSAPDRETDTQYF.

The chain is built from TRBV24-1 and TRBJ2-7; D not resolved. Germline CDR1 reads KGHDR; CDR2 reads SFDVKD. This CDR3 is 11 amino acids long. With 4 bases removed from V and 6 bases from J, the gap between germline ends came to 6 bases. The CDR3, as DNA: TGTGCCACCAGTGAGAGGAGCGAGCAGTACTTC. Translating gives CATSERSEQYF.

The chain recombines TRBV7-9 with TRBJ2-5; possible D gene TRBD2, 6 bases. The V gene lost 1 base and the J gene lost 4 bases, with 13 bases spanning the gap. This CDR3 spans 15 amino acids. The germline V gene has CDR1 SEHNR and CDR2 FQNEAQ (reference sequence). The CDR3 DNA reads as TGTGCCAGCAGCTTAGTAGGTACGGGAGCAGAGACCCAGTACTTC. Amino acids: CASSLVGTGAETQYF.

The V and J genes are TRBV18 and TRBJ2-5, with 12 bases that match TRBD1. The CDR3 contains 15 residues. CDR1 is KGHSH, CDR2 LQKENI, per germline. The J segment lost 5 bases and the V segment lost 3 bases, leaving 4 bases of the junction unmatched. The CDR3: CASSPGTGGEETQYF. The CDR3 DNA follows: TGTGCCAGCTCACCCGGGACAGGGGGCGAGGAGACCCAGTACTTC.

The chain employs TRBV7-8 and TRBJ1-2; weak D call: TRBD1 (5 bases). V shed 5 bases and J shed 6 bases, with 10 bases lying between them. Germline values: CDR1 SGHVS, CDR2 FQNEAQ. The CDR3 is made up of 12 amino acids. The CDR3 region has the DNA TGTGCCAGCAGCGCAGGGTTGGATGGCTACACCTTC. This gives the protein CASSAGLDGYTF.